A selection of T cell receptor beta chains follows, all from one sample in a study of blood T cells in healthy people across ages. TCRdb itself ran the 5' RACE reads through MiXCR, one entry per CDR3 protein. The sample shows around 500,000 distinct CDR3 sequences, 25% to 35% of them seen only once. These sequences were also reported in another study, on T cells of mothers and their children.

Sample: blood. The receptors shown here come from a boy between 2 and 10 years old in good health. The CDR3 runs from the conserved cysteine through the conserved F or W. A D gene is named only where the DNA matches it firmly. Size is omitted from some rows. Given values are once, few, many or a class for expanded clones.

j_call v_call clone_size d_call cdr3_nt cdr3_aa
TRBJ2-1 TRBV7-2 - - TGTGCCAGCAGCAAAAGACTACCCTTAACCTACAATGAGCAGTTCTTC CASSKRLPLTYNEQFF
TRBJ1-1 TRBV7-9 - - TGTGCCAGCAGGGTACCCAACAGGGATTACACTGAAGCTTTCTTT CASRVPNRDYTEAFF
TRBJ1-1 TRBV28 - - TGTGCCAGCAGTTTTGCCGGACGCACTGAAGCTTTCTTT CASSFAGRTEAFF
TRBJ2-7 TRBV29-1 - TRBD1 TGCAGCGTAACCGGGACAGACTACGAGCAGTACTTC CSVTGTDYEQYF
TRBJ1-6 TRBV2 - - TGTGCCAGCAGAGTTTCGGACTCCTCAGGCTCACCCCTCCACTTT CASRVSDSSGSPLHF
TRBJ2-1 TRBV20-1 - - TGCAGTGCTCGTAGGGGGGCCGAGCATGAGCAGTTCTTC CSARRGAEHEQFF
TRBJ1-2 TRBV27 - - TGTGCCAGCAGTTTATCGACCTCCAGGGATGGCTACACCTTC CASSLSTSRDGYTF
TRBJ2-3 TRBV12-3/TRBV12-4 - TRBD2 TGTGCCAGCAGTCCCCTAGCGGGAGGGGATACGCAGTATTTT CASSPLAGGDTQYF
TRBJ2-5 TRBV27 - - TGTGCCAGCAGTTTAAGGATCCAAGAGACCCAGTACTTC CASSLRIQETQYF
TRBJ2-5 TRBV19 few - TGTGCCAGTAGTATCTGGGAATCGGGTCAAGAGACCCAGTACTTC CASSIWESGQETQYF
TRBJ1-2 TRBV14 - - TGTGCCAGCAGCCAAGGAACGAGCGGAGCTGGCTACACCTTC CASSQGTSGAGYTF
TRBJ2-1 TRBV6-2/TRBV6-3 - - TGTGCCAGCAGTTACCCGAACAATTTCTACAATGAGCAGTTCTTC CASSYPNNFYNEQFF
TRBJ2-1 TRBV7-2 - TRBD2 TGTGCCAGCAGCTTAATGTTAGCGGGAGGGGGTGAGCAGTTCTTC CASSLMLAGGGEQFF
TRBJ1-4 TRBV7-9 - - TGTGCCAGCAGCGCAGACTTGGGGGCTAATGAAAAACTGTTTTTT CASSADLGANEKLFF
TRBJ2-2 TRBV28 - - TGTGCCACCCACCGGGCGGGACCGGGCACCGGGGAGCTGTTTTTT CATHRAGPGTGELFF
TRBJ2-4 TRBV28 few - TGTGCCAGCAGTTCTCGGGAGTGGAACAAAAACATTCAGTACTTC CASSSREWNKNIQYF
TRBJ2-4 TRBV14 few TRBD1 TGTGCCAGCAGGCAGACAGGGATCGCCAAAAACATTCAGTACTTC CASRQTGIAKNIQYF
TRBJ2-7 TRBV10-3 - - TGTGCCGGCCAGGAGGAGGCGGCCTACGAGCAGTACTTC CAGQEEAAYEQYF
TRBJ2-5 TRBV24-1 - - TGTGCCACCATGTCACCCCAAGAGACCCAGTACTTC CATMSPQETQYF
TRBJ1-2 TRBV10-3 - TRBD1 TGTGCCATCAGTCCGATACAGGGGTCAGGCTATGGCTACACCTTC CAISPIQGSGYGYTF
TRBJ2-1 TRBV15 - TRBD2 TGTGCCACCAGCAGAGAGGGTAGCGGGAGTATGGATGAGCAGTTCTTC CATSREGSGSMDEQFF
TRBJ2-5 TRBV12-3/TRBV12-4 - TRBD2 TGTGCCAGCAGCTTGGCCGGTCCTAGCGGGAGTTACTTC CASSLAGPSGSYF
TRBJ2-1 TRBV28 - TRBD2 TGTGCCGCTCGGGAGGTCGCTCGGGATGAGCAGTTCTTC CAAREVARDEQFF
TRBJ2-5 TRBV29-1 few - TGCAGCTTTGACAGCTCCGGGGGAGAGACCCAGTACTTC CSFDSSGGETQYF
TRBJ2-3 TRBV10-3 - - TGTGCCATCAGTGAGTCGGATGGCACAGATACGCAGTATTTT CAISESDGTDTQYF
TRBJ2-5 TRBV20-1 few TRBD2 TGCAGTGCTCCCCGACTAGCCTCCCTCCAAGAGACCCAGTACTTC CSAPRLASLQETQYF
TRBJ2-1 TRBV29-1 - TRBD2 TGCAGCGCAAGGAGCGGGACCCACAATGAGCAGTTCTTC CSARSGTHNEQFF
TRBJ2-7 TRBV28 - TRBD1 TGTACCAGCAGTGGGGGGGACAGGGGGTTCCCCTCCTACGAGCAGTACTTC CTSSGGDRGFPSYEQYF
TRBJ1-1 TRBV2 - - TGTGCCAGCAGTTATCCCGGAACGGGGGCTTTCTTT CASSYPGTGAFF
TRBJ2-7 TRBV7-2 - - TGTGCCAGCAGCCACCTGACAGTTATCGCCTACGAGCAGTACTTC CASSHLTVIAYEQYF